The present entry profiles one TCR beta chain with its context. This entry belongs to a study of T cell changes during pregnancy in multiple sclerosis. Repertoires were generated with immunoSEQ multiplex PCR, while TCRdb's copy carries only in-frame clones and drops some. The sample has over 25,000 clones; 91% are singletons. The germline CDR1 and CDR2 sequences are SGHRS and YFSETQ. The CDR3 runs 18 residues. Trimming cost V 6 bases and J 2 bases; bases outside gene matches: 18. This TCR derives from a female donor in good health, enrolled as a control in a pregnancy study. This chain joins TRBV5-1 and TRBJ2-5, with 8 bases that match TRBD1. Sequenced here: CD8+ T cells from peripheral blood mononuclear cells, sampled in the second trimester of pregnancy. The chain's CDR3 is CASKDQGAQVVGQETQYF. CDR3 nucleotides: TGCGCCAGCAAGGACCAGGGGGCGCAGGTCGTTGGGCAAGAGACCCAGTACTTC. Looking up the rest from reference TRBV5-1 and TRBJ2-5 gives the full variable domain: KAGVTQTPRYLIKTRGQQVTLSCSPISGHRSVSWYQQTPGQGLQFLFEYFSETQRNKGNFPGRFSGRQFSNSRSEMNVSTLELGDSALYLCASKDQGAQVVGQETQYFGPGTRLLVL.